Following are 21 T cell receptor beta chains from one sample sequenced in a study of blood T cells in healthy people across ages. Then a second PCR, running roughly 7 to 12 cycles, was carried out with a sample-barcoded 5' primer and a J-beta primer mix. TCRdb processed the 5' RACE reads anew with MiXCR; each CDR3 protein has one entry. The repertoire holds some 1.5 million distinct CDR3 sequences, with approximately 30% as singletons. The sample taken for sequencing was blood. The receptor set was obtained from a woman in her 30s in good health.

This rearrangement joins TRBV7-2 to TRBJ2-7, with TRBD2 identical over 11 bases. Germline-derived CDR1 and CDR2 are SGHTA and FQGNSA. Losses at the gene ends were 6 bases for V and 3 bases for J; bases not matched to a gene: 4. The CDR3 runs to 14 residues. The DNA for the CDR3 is TGTGCCAGCAGAACTAGCGGGAGTGTCTACGAGCAGTACTTC. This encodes CASRTSGSVYEQYF.

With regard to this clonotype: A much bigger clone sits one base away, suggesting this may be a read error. This chain's CDR3 is CSVEDRSVTDNEQFF. CDR3 in DNA: TGCAGCGTTGAAGATAGGAGTGTAACCGACAATGAGCAGTTCTTC. The chain combines TRBV29-1 with TRBJ2-1; no clear D gene. This CDR3 spans 15 amino acids. Germline lookup yields CDR1 SQVTM and CDR2 ANQGSEA. V lost 0 bases and J 5 bases, leaving 14 bases between the germline ends.

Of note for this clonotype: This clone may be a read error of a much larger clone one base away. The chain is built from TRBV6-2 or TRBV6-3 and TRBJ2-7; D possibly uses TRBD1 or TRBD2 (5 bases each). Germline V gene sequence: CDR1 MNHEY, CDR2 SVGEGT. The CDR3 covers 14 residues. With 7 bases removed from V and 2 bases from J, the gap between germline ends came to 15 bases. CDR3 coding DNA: TGTGCCAGCACACCGACAGTCGGGGCCTACGAGCAGTACTTC. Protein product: CASTPTVGAYEQYF.

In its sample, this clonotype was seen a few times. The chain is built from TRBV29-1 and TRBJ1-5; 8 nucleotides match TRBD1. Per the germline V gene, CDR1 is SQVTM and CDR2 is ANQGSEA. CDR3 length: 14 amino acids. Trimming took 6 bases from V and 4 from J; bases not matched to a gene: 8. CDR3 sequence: CSVLTGGGNQPQHF. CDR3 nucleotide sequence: TGCAGCGTGCTCACAGGGGGAGGGAATCAGCCCCAGCATTTT.

As DNA, the CDR3 is TGTGCCAGCAGTGCGGACATCCCGGGGCAGTTCTTC. Protein: CASSADIPGQFF. The chain uses TRBV2 and TRBJ2-1; D perhaps matches TRBD1 (5 bases). The germline gives CDR1 SNHLY, CDR2 FYNNEI. V lost 4 bases, J lost 12 bases, and 13 bases lay in between. The CDR3 runs to 12 residues.

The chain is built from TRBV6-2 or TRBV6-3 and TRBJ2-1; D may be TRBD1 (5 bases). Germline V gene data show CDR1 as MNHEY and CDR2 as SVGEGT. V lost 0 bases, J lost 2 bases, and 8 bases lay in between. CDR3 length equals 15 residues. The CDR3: CASSYSADTYNEQFF. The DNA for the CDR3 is TGTGCCAGCAGTTACTCGGCGGACACCTACAATGAGCAGTTCTTC.

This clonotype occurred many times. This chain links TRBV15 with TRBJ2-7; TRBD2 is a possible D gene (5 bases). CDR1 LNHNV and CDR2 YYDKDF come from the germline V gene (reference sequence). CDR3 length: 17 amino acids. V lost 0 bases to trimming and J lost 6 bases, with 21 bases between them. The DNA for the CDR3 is TGTGCCACCAGCAGAGACGGACTGCTCGTCCTAAAAGCCGAGCAGTACTTC. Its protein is CATSRDGLLVLKAEQYF.

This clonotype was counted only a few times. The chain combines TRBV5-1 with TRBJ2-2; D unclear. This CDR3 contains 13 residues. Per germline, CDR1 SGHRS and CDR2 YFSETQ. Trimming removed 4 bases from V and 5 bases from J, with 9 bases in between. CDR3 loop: CASSADRTGELFF. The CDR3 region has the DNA TGCGCCAGCAGCGCCGACCGGACCGGGGAGCTGTTTTTT.

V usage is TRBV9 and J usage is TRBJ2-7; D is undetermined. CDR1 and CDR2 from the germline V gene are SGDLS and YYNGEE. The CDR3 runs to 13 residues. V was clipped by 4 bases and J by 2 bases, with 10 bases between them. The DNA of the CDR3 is TGTGCCAGCAGCAAGGACCTCACCTACGAGCAGTACTTC. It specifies CASSKDLTYEQYF.

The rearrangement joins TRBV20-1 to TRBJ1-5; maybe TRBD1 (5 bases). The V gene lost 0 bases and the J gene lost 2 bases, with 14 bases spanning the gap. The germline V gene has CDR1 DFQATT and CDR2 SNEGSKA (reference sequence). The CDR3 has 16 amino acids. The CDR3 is CSARDRELGGNQPQHF. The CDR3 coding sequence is TGCAGTGCTAGAGATCGGGAGTTGGGGGGCAATCAGCCCCAGCATTTT.

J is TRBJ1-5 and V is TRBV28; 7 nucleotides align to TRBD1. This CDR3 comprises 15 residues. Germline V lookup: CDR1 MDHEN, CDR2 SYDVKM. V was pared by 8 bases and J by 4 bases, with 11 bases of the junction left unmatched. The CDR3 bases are TGTGCCAGCCGAAATCTGGACAGGTTAAATCAGCCCCAGCATTTT. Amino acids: CASRNLDRLNQPQHF.

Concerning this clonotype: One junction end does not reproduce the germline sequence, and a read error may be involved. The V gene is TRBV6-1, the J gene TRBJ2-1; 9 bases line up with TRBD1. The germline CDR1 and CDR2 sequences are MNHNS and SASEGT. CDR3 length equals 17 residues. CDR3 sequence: CAGRDRTGQGRDREQFF. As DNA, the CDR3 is TGTGCCGGCAGAGACAGAACCGGACAGGGGAGGGACAGAGAGCAGTTCTTC.

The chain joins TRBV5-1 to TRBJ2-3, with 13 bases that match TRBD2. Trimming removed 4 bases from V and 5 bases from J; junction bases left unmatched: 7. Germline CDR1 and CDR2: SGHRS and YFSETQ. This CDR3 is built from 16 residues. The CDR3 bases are TGCGCCAGCAGCCCAGGACTAGCGGGAGTATTAGATACGCAGTATTTT. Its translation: CASSPGLAGVLDTQYF.

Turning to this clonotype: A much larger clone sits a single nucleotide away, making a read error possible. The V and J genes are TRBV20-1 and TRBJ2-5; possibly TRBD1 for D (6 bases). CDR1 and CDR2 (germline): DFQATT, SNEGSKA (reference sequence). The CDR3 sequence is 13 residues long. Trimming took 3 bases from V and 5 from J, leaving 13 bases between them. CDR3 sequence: CSARSYRDETQYF. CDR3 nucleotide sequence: TGCAGTGCTAGGAGCTACAGGGATGAGACCCAGTACTTC.

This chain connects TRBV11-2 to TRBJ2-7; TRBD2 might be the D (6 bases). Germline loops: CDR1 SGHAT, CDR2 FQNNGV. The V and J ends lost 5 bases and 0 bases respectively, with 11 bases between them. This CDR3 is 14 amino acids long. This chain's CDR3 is CASSPLANSYEQYF. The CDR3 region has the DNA TGTGCCAGCAGCCCTCTAGCGAACTCCTACGAGCAGTACTTC.

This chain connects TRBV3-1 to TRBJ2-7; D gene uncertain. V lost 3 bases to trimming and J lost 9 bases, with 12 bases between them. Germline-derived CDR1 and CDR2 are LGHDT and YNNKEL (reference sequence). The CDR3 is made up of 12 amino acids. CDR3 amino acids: CASSQDPLGQYF. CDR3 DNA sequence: TGTGCCAGCAGCCAGGACCCCTTGGGGCAGTACTTC.

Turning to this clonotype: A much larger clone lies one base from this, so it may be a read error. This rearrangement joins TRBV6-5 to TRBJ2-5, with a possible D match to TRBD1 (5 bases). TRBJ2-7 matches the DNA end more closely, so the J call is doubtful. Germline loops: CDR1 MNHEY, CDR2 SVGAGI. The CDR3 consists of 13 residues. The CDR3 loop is CASSPRQPGEQYF. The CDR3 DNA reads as TGTGCCAGCAGTCCCCGACAGCCGGGCGAGCAGTACTTC.

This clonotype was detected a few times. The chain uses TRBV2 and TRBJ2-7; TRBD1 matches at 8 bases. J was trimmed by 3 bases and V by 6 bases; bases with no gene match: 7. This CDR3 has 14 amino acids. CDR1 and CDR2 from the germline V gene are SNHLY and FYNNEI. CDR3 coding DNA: TGTGCCAGCAGCGGGACAGGACAGGGCTACGAGCAGTACTTC. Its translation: CASSGTGQGYEQYF.

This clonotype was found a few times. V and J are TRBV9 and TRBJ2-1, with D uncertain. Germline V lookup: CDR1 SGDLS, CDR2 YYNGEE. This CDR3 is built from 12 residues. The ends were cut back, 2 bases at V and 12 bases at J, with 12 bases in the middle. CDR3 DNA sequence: TGTGCCAGCAGCGTGGATTCCATGCGGCAGTTCTTC. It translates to CASSVDSMRQFF. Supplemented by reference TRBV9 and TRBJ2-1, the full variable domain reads DSGVTQTPKHLITATGQRVTLRCSPRSGDLSVYWYQQSLDQGLQFLIQYYNGEERAKGNILERFSAQQFPDLHSELNLSSLELGDSALYFCASSVDSMRQFFGPGTRLTVL.

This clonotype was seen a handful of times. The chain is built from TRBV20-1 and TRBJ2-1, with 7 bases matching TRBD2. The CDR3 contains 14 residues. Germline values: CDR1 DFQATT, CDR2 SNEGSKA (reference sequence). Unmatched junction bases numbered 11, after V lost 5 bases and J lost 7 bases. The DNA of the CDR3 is TGCAGTGCTCCGGTGGGCGGGAGAAGGAATGAGCAGTTCTTC. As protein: CSAPVGGRRNEQFF.

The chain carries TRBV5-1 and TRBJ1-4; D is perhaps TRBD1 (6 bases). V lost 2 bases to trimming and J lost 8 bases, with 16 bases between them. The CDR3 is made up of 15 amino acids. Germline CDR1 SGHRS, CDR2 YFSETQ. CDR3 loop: CASSFVQGEREKLFF. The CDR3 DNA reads TGCGCCAGCAGCTTCGTACAGGGAGAAAGGGAAAAACTGTTTTTT.